This T cell receptor beta chain is from a study of regulatory T cells in long-lasting Graves disease. Study-wide findings and caveats: TCR diversity was lower in persistent than newly diagnosed Graves' disease.

This sample's time point: newly diagnosed GD, antithyroid drugs for less than 3 months. Following extraction of RNA from PBMCs, that RNA was used to make the TCR library. This clonotype appeared many times. Its specificity is not known. Relying on iRepertoire HTBI primers and Arm-PCR of CDR3 regions, the team built TCR beta libraries. TCRdb reanalysed the multiplex PCR reads using MiXCR and keeps one entry per CDR3 protein. The data contain about half a million distinct CDR3 sequences, around 12% of them seen just once; the ten biggest clones take up around 10%. V was cut by 3 bases and J by 1 base, with 15 bases left in between. CDR1 is LGHDT, CDR2 YNNKEL, per germline (reference sequence). The CDR3 is 16 residues long. These data are also associated with another study on T cells in Graves' hyperthyroidism and ophthalmopathy. That paper adds: The TCR CDR3 first-round RT-PCR relied on the HTBI primer set.

Specimen: peripheral blood mononuclear cells (PBMCs), collected at new diagnosis, from a patient treated with antithyroid drugs. This rearrangement joins TRBV3-1 to TRBJ1-1; D is unresolved. The TCR sequence derives from a woman younger than 45 with Graves disease. CDR3 loop: CASSHRFFLSNTEAFF. CDR3 in DNA: TGTGCCAGCAGCCACAGGTTTTTCCTCTCGAACACTGAAGCTTTCTTT.